Listed here is a single TCR beta chain. These data are taken from a study of CD8 T cells in Susac syndrome. RNA in amounts of about 0.5 to 1 ug was reverse transcribed with random hexamers. TCRdb re-called the immunoSEQ multiplex PCR reads with MiXCR, one entry per CDR3 protein. Of about 150,000 distinct CDR3 sequences in the sample, roughly 94% are singletons; the top ten hold around 0.21%. CDR3 length equals 15 residues. V lost 2 bases and J lost 6; bases outside the gene matches: 8. Germline CDR1 and CDR2: SGHDN and FVKESK. This TCR derives from a human donor with multiple sclerosis. The J gene is TRBJ1-2, the V gene TRBV14; 8 positions agree with TRBD1. Sequenced: CD8+ T cells from PBMCs. CDR3 bases: TGTGCCAGCAGCCAAATCTCGACAGGGGAAGATGGCTACACCTTC. This encodes CASSQISTGEDGYTF.